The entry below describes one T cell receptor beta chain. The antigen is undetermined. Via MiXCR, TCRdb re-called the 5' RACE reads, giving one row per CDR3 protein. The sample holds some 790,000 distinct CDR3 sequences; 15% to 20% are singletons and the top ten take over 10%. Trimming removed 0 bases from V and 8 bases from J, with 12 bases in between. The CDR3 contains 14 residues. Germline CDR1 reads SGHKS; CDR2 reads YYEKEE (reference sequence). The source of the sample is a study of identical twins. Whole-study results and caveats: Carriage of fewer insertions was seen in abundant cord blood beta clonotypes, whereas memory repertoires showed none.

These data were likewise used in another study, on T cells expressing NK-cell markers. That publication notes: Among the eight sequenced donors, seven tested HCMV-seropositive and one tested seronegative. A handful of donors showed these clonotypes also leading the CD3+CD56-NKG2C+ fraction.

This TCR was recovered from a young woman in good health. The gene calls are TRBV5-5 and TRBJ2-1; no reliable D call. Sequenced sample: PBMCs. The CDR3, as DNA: TGTGCCAGCAGCTTGGCCGGAGCGCCCGATGAGCAGTTCTTC. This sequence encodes CASSLAGAPDEQFF.